The 15 T cell receptor beta chains below all came from one sample that was sequenced in a study of blood T cell repertoires in COVID-19 (dated by TCRdb to 2018 to 2021). The library was generated by the immunoSEQ multiplex PCR assay. As stored in TCRdb, this immuneACCESS dataset retains in-frame rearrangements with V and J assigned. A fraction of the clones does not appear; measured against another copy, unresolved V genes explain less than half of the discrepancy, and the remainder lacks a known reason. The sample includes roughly 670,000 clones, with 85% to 90% observed a single time. The top ten clonotypes cover under 0.3% of the sample. The sample was peripheral blood. The source is a woman younger than 35 with acute or convalescent COVID-19.

The rearrangement links TRBV29-1 to TRBJ1-2; weak D call: TRBD1 (5 bases). The CDR3 totals 13 residues. CDR1 is SQVTM, CDR2 ANQGSEA, per germline. Trimming cost V 4 bases and J 5 bases, with 14 bases left between them. The chain's CDR3 is CSVVSPGGYGYTF. The CDR3 coding sequence is TGCAGCGTTGTATCCCCGGGGGGGTATGGCTACACCTTC.

This sequence joins TRBV3-1 (or the pseudogene TRBV3-2) and TRBJ2-7; weak D call: TRBD2 (6 bases). Trimming left V 0 bases short and J 6 bases short, with 24 bases between. The CDR3 length is 18 residues. Germline CDR1 and CDR2: LGHDT and YNNKEL (reference sequence). CDR3 amino acids: CASSQDRGVRGGSTEQYF. Here the CDR3 DNA reads TGTGCCAGCAGCCAAGATCGGGGTGTGCGGGGCGGAAGTACCGAGCAGTACTTC.

J is TRBJ1-1 and V is TRBV7-2; no clear D gene. The germline V and J ends were trimmed by 6 bases and 4 bases, with 12 bases remaining between them. This CDR3 has 13 residues. Looked up from germline, CDR1 is SGHTA and CDR2 is FQGNSA. The CDR3 sequence: CASRGSGRTEAFF. In nucleotides, the CDR3 is TGTGCCAGCAGGGGTAGTGGGCGCACTGAAGCTTTCTTT.

The V call is TRBV27, the J call TRBJ2-7, with 7 bases matching TRBD1. V trimming: 5 bases; J trimming: 0 bases; junction bases outside the gene matches: 10. The germline gives CDR1 MNHEY, CDR2 SMNVEV (reference sequence). CDR3 length: 16 residues. The DNA of the CDR3 is TGTGCCAGCAGTCCATACCGACAGGGAATCTCCTACGAGCAGTACTTC. This gives the protein CASSPYRQGISYEQYF.

This clone was seen a single time. J is TRBJ2-1 and V is TRBV23-1; D is possibly TRBD2 (5 bases). TRBV23-1 is an ORF, and what it does is uncertain. The V gene lost 10 bases and the J gene lost 3 bases, with 16 bases spanning the gap. This CDR3 contains 14 residues. As DNA, the CDR3 is TGCGCCAATGGAGGCGGACCTTTCTACAATGAGCAGTTCTTC. Amino acids: CANGGGPFYNEQFF.

This chain links TRBV24-1 with TRBJ2-7, with TRBD1 matching 10 bases. J gave up 4 bases and V 9 bases, and 8 bases lay outside the gene matches. Looked up from germline, CDR1 is KGHDR and CDR2 is SFDVKD. The CDR3 totals 14 residues. The CDR3 DNA sequence: TGTGCCACCCTGTCGGGACAGGGGCCTTACGAGCAGTACTTC. It specifies CATLSGQGPYEQYF.

This clone was seen once. V and J are TRBV9 and TRBJ1-2, with TRBD1 identical over 11 bases. CDR3 length equals 14 residues. CDR1 is SGDLS, CDR2 YYNGEE, per germline. With 4 bases clipped from V and 4 bases from J, the junction kept 3 bases outside the gene matches. CDR3 in amino acids: CASSRDRGSYGYTF. DNA of the CDR3: TGTGCCAGCAGCCGGGACAGGGGGAGCTATGGCTACACCTTC. The entire variable domain, with the rest obtained from reference TRBV9 and TRBJ1-2, is as follows: DSGVTQTPKHLITATGQRVTLRCSPRSGDLSVYWYQQSLDQGLQFLIQYYNGEERAKGNILERFSAQQFPDLHSELNLSSLELGDSALYFCASSRDRGSYGYTFGSGTRLTVV.

This chain connects TRBV6-4 to TRBJ2-3, with a tentative D call TRBD1 (6 bases). Trimming removed 4 bases from V and 5 bases from J, with 19 bases in between. The CDR3 runs to 16 residues. The V gene's germline CDR1 is MRHNA and CDR2 SNTAGT. The DNA for the CDR3 is TGTGCCAGCAGTGGGGATGGGACATCTCAAGTAGATACGCAGTATTTT. As protein: CASSGDGTSQVDTQYF.

This clone appeared a single time. As DNA, the CDR3 is TGTGCCTGGAGTACGGACAGGACCACTGAAGCTTTCTTT. It encodes CAWSTDRTTEAFF. The chain recombines TRBV30 with TRBJ1-1, with 7 bases that match TRBD1. Germline-derived CDR1 and CDR2 are GTSNPN and SVGIG (reference sequence). This CDR3 contains 13 residues. V lost 2 bases and J lost 4; bases outside the gene matches: 4.

This clone is a singleton in its sample. The identical CDR3 is also encoded by other nucleotide sequences in the sample. The chain recombines TRBV6-5 with TRBJ1-3; 8 bases map to TRBD1. CDR1 is MNHEY, CDR2 SVGAGI, per germline. CDR3 length: 13 amino acids. V shed 6 bases, J shed 4 bases, and the junction held 2 bases outside the gene matches. Here the CDR3 DNA reads TGTGCCAGCAGGACAGGGGTGGGAAACACCATATATTTT. Its protein is CASRTGVGNTIYF.

This sequence joins TRBV2 and TRBJ1-5; TRBD1 agrees at 7 bases. The V gene's germline CDR1 is SNHLY and CDR2 FYNNEI. The ends lost 8 bases at V and 0 bases at J; junction bases unmatched: 7. This CDR3 has 15 amino acids. The CDR3 is CASSGTDDSNQPQHF. The DNA of the CDR3 is TGTGCCAGCTCCGGGACAGACGATAGCAATCAGCCCCAGCATTTT.

The V call is TRBV9, the J call TRBJ1-2; 8 nucleotides align to TRBD1. The CDR3 is made up of 15 amino acids. The germline V gene encodes CDR1 SGDLS and CDR2 YYNGEE. J lost 5 bases, V lost 3 bases, and 9 bases had no gene match. The CDR3 sequence: CASSARGRETYGYTF. The CDR3 DNA reads as TGTGCCAGCAGCGCCAGGGGGCGAGAGACTTATGGCTACACCTTC. Combining the CDR3 with reference TRBV9 and TRBJ1-2 gives the whole variable domain DSGVTQTPKHLITATGQRVTLRCSPRSGDLSVYWYQQSLDQGLQFLIQYYNGEERAKGNILERFSAQQFPDLHSELNLSSLELGDSALYFCASSARGRETYGYTFGSGTRLTVV.

A note on this clone: The same CDR3 is also encoded by other DNA sequences in this sample. The chain recombines TRBV5-1 with TRBJ1-1; possibly TRBD1 for D (6 bases). This CDR3 contains 14 residues. The V gene's germline CDR1 is SGHRS and CDR2 YFSETQ. Trimming shortened V by 2 bases and J by 0 bases, and 8 bases separated the two germline ends. This CDR3 reads CASSFGQMNTEAFF. The CDR3 DNA is TGCGCCAGCAGCTTTGGACAGATGAACACTGAAGCTTTCTTT.

This clone was recorded only once. The chain carries TRBV6-6 and TRBJ2-2, with 8 bases lining up with TRBD2. V was clipped by 2 bases and J by 4 bases; unmatched bases: 3. The CDR3 length is 15 residues. The germline V gene has CDR1 MNHNY and CDR2 SVGAGI (reference sequence). Written as DNA, the CDR3 is TGTGCCAGCAGTTACGGAGGACTAGCCACCGGGGAGCTGTTTTTT. Protein sequence: CASSYGGLATGELFF.

V gene TRBV7-2 combines with J gene TRBJ1-2; D is unresolved. V was cut by 3 bases and J by 8 bases, with 13 bases left in between. The CDR3 loop spans 13 amino acids. The germline gives CDR1 SGHTA, CDR2 FQGNSA. The CDR3 DNA follows: TGTGCCAGCAGCTTGGTAGAGGGCTCCGGCTACACCTTC. Its translation: CASSLVEGSGYTF.